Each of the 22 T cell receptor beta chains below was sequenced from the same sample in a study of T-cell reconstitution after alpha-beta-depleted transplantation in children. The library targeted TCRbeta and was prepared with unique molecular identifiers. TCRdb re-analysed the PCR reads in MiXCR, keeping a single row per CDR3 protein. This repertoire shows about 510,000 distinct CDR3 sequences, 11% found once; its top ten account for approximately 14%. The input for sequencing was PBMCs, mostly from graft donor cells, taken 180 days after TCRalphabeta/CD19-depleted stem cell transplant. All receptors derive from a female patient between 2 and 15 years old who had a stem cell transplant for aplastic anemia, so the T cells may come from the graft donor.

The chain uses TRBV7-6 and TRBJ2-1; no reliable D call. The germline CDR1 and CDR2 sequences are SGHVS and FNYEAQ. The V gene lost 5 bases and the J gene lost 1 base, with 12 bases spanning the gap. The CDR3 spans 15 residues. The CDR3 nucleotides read TGTGCCAGCAGCCCCTCCTTGGGGTCCTACAATGAGCAGTTCTTC. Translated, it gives CASSPSLGSYNEQFF.

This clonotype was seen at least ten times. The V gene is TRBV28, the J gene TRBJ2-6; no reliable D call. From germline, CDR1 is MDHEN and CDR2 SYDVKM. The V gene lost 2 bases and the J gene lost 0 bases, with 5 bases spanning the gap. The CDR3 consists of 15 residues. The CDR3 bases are TGTGCCAGCAGTTTAGGACCCTCTGGGGCCAACGTCCTGACTTTC. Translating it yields CASSLGPSGANVLTF.

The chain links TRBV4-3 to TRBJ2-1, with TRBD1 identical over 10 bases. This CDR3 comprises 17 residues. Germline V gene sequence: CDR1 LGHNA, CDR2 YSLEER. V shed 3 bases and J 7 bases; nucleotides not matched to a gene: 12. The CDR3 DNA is TGCGCCAGCAGCCAGAGGGTACGGGACAGGGGAGGAAATGAGCAGTTCTTC. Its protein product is CASSQRVRDRGGNEQFF.

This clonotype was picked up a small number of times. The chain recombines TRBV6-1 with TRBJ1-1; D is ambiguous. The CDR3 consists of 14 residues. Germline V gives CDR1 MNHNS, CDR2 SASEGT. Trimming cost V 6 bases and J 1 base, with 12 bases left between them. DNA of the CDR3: TGTGCCAGCAGGTGGGAGGGTGCGAACACTGAAGCTTTCTTT. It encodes CASRWEGANTEAFF.

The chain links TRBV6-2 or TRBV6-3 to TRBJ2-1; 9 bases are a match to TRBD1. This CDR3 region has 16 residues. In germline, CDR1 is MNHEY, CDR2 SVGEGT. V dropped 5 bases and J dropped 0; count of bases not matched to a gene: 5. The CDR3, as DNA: TGTGCCAGCAGTCGGGACAGGGCCATCTCCTACAATGAGCAGTTCTTC. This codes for CASSRDRAISYNEQFF.

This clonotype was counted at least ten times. The CDR3, as DNA: TGTGCCAGCAGTCCCTCCGGGACTAGCGGCTTTACCTACGAGCAGTACTTC. Its protein is CASSPSGTSGFTYEQYF. V gene TRBV27 combines with J gene TRBJ2-7; TRBD2 aligns across 11 bases. CDR1 MNHEY and CDR2 SMNVEV come from the germline V gene (reference sequence). The CDR3 contains 17 residues. Trimming cost V 5 bases and J 2 bases; bases outside gene matches: 11.

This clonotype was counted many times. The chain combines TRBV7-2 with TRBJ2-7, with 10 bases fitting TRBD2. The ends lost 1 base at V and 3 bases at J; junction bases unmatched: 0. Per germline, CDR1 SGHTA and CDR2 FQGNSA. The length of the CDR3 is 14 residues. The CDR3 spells CASSLVAGGYEQYF. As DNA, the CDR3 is TGTGCCAGCAGCTTAGTAGCGGGAGGCTACGAGCAGTACTTC.

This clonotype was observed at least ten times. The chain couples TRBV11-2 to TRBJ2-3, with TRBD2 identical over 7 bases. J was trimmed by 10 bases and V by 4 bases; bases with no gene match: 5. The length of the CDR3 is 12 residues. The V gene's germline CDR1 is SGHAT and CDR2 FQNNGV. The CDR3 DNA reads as TGTGCCAGCAGCTCGACTAGCTCCTCGCAGTATTTT. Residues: CASSSTSSSQYF. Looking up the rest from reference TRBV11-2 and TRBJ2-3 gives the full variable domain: EAGVAQSPRYKIIEKRQSVAFWCNPISGHATLYWYQQILGQGPKLLIQFQNNGVVDDSQLPKDRFSAERLKGVDSTLKIQPAKLEDSAVYLCASSSTSSSQYFGPGTRLTVL.

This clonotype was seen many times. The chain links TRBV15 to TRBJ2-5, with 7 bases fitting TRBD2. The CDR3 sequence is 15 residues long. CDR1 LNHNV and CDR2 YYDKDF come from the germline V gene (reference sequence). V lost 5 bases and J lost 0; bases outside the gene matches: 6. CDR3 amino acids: CATSARGLNQETQYF. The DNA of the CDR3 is TGTGCCACCAGCGCACGGGGACTAAACCAAGAGACCCAGTACTTC.

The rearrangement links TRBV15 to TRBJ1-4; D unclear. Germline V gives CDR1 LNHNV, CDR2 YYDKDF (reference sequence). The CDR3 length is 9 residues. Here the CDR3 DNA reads TGTGCGGCGGGGGAAAAACTGTTTTTT. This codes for CAAGEKLFF. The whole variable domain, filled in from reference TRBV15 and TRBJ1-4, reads DAMVIQNPRYQVTQFGKPVTLSCSQTLNHNVMYWYQQKSSQAPKLLFHYYDKDFNNEADTPDNFQSRRPNTSFCFLDIRSPGLGDTAMYLCAAGEKLFFGSGTQLSVL.

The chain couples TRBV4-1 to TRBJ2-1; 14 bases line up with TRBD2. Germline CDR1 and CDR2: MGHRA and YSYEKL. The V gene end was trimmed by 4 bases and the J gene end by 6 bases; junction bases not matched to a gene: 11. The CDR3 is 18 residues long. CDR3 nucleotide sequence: TGCGCCAGCAGCCGAGGGACTAGCGGGAGTTATTTTTCCAATGAGCAGTTCTTC. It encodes CASSRGTSGSYFSNEQFF.

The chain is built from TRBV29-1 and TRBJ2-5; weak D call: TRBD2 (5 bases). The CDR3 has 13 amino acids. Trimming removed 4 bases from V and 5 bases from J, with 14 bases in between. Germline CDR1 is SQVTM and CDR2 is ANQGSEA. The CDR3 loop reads CSVAEFPGETQYF. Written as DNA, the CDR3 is TGCAGCGTTGCGGAATTTCCGGGGGAGACCCAGTACTTC.

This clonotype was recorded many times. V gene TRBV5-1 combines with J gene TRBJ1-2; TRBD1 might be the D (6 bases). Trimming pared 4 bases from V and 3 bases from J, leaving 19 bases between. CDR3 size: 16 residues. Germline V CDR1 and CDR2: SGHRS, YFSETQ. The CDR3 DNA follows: TGCGCCAGCAGCCCAGTAGGACGGGGGCCCGACTATGGCTACACCTTC. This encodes CASSPVGRGPDYGYTF.

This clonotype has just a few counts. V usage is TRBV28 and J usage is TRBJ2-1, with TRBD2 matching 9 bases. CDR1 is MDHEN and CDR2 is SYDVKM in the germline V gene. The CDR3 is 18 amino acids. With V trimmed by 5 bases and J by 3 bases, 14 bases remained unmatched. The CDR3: CASSHPTGTSRDYNEQFF. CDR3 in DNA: TGTGCCAGCAGTCACCCCACTGGGACTAGCAGAGACTACAATGAGCAGTTCTTC. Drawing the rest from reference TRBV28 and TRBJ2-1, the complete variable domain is DVKVTQSSRYLVKRTGEKVFLECVQDMDHENMFWYRQDPGLGLRLIYFSYDVKMKEKGDIPEGYSVSREKKERFSLILESASTNQTSMYLCASSHPTGTSRDYNEQFFGPGTRLTVL.

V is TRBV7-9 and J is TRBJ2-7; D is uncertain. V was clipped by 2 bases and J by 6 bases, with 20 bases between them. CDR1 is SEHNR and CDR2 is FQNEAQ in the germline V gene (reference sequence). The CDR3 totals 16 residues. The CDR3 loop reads CASSLRFGPSPLEQYF. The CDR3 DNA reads TGTGCCAGCAGCTTACGGTTCGGCCCGTCCCCCCTCGAGCAGTACTTC.

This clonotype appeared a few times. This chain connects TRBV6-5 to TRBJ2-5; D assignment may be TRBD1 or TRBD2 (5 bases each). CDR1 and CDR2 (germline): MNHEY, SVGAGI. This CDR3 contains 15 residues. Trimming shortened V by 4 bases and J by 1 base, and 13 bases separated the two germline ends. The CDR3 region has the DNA TGTGCCAGCAGTTGGGGACGGAAAACCCAAGAGACCCAGTACTTC. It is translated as CASSWGRKTQETQYF.

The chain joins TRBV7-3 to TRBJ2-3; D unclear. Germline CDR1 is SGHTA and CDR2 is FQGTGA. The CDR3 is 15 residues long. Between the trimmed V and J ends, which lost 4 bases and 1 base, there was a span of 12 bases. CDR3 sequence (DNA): TGTGCCAGCAGCTCATCTAGTTTGGGCACAGATACGCAGTATTTT. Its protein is CASSSSSLGTDTQYF.

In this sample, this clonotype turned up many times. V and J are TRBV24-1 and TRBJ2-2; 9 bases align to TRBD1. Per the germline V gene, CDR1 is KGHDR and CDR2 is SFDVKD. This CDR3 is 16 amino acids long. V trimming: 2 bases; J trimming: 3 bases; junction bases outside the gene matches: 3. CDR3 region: CATSDYGTGHTGELFF. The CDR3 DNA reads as TGTGCCACCAGTGATTATGGGACAGGGCACACCGGGGAGCTGTTTTTT.

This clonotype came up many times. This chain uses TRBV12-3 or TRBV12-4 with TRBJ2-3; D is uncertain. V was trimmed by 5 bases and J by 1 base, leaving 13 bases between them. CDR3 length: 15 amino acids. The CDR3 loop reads CASSPPQMGTDTQYF. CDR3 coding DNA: TGTGCCAGCAGTCCCCCCCAGATGGGCACAGATACGCAGTATTTT.

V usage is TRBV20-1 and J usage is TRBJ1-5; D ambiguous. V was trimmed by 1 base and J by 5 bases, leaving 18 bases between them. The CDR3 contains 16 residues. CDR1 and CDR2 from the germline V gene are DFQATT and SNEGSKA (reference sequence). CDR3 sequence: CSARAVIEGTHQPQHF. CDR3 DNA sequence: TGCAGTGCTAGAGCGGTGATTGAGGGTACCCATCAGCCCCAGCATTTT.

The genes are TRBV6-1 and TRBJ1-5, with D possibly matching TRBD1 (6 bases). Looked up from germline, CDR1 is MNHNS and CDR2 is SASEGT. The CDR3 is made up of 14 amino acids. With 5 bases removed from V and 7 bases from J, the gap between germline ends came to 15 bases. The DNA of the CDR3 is TGTGCCAGCAGTCTCTTCTGGGGGCACCAGCCCCAGCATTTT. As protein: CASSLFWGHQPQHF.

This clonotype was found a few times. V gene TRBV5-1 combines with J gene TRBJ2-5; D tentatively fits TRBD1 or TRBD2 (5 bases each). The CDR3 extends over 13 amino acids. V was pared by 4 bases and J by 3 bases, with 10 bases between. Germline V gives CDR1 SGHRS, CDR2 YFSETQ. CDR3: CASSGGRKETQYF. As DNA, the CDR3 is TGCGCCAGCAGCGGGGGACGGAAAGAGACCCAGTACTTC.